Sequencing of this T cell receptor beta chain was carried out in a study of Ad26.COV2.S vaccination and SARS-CoV-2 variants. Indicated treatment: some 20 received Ad26.COV2.S at low or high dose, single or two shots; 5 received placebo; per-sample allocation not given. Specimen acquisition occurred on day 63 following the initial vaccine or placebo injection. Expression of Wuhan-strain SARS-CoV-2 spike came from the Ad26 vector that formed the vaccine. There are 15 residues in the CDR3. V trimming: 4 bases; J trimming: 1 base; junction bases outside the gene matches: 3. Germline V gene lookup returns CDR1 SEHNR and CDR2 FQNEAQ (reference sequence). Data came from immunoSEQ multiplex PCR; TCRdb stores just in-frame clones and leaves some out. The sample carries about 480,000 clones, roughly nine tenths recorded once. In regard to this clone: Its antigen remains unknown.

Study-wide findings and caveats: People who got the vaccine or the placebo had similar non-spike TCR breadth. CD8+ and CD4+ T cells specific for spike reportedly responded with substantial breadth after vaccination.

The receptor comes from a person between 18 and 60 years old who received the Ad26.COV2.S COVID-19 vaccine or a placebo. The sequencing here drew on peripheral blood, taken in a trial of Ad26.COV2.S vaccine versus placebo. The V call is TRBV7-9, the J call TRBJ1-5; 8 bases align to TRBD1. Written as DNA, the CDR3 is TGTGCCAGCAGCTCGACAGGGGAAAGCAATCAGCCCCAGCATTTT. Its translation is CASSSTGESNQPQHF.